The 10 T cell receptor beta chains below all came from one sample that was sequenced in a study of CD8+ T cells in alopecia areata. Investigators isolated RNA and reverse transcribed it into cDNA to act as the sequencing template. Generated by immunoSEQ multiplex PCR, the TCRdb table keeps only in-frame clones and is missing some. The repertoire includes 200,000 to 250,000 clones, 64% of them detected once, and more than 3.5% sits in the top ten. Treatment indicated: oral pan-JAK inhibitor, 5-10 mg twice daily. The sequenced sample was CD4+ T cells sorted from blood, obtained at week 4, from a patient treated with tofacitinib. The receptors derive from a human donor with alopecia areata.

CDR3 coding DNA: TGTGCCAGCTCCCCCCCGGGGGCGAGGGCCAAAAACATTCAGTACTTC. Translating it yields CASSPPGARAKNIQYF. The chain couples TRBV2 to TRBJ2-4; D may correspond to TRBD1 or TRBD2 (6 bases each). Trimming stripped 8 bases from V and 1 base from J, with 18 bases between. Germline lookup yields CDR1 SNHLY and CDR2 FYNNEI. The CDR3 spans 16 residues.

The chain recombines TRBV5-6 with TRBJ1-5; 7 bases are a match to TRBD1. V lost 5 bases, J lost 3 bases, and 8 bases stayed unmatched. There are 15 residues in the CDR3. CDR1 and CDR2 from the germline V gene are SGHDT and YYEEEE. CDR3 DNA sequence: TGTGCCAGCAGGACAGGGCGGCGATACAATCAGCCCCAGCATTTT. Translation gives CASRTGRRYNQPQHF.

This chain joins TRBV5-6 and TRBJ1-5, with 7 nucleotides matching TRBD1. Germline CDR1 and CDR2: SGHDT and YYEEEE. The CDR3 totals 14 residues. After removal of 0 bases from V and 7 bases from J, the junction contained 4 bases not matched to a gene. The CDR3 here is CASSLGQGQQPQHF. As DNA, the CDR3 is TGTGCCAGCAGCTTGGGACAGGGTCAGCAGCCCCAGCATTTT.

V and J are TRBV7-2 and TRBJ1-3; 7 bases are shared with TRBD1. The CDR3 contains 17 residues. Germline loops: CDR1 SGHTA, CDR2 FQGNSA. V shed 5 bases and J 0 bases; nucleotides not matched to a gene: 10. DNA of the CDR3: TGTGCCAGCAGCCCTCGACAGGGATTAAGCTCTGGAAACACCATATATTTT. It codes for CASSPRQGLSSGNTIYF.

The rearrangement links TRBV2 to TRBJ2-1, with 8 bases fitting TRBD2. The germline CDR1 and CDR2 sequences are SNHLY and FYNNEI. After removal of 8 bases from V and 9 bases from J, the junction contained 9 bases not matched to a gene. This CDR3 is 13 amino acids long. CDR3 sequence: CASGGLGVSEQFF. In DNA, the CDR3 is TGTGCCAGCGGGGGACTAGGGGTGAGTGAGCAGTTCTTC.

The rearrangement links TRBV30 to TRBJ2-3; D perhaps matches TRBD1 (5 bases). The CDR3 consists of 12 residues. Germline values: CDR1 GTSNPN, CDR2 SVGIG (reference sequence). Trimming stripped 4 bases from V and 2 bases from J, with 7 bases between. The CDR3 nucleotides are TGTGCCTGGACAGGGAACACAGATACGCAGTATTTT. Translating gives CAWTGNTDTQYF.

A few counts support this clone. This chain joins TRBV7-2 and TRBJ2-4; D gene unclear. This CDR3 is built from 15 residues. With 5 bases removed from V and 1 base from J, the gap between germline ends came to 12 bases. The germline V gene encodes CDR1 SGHTA and CDR2 FQGNSA. The CDR3 DNA is TGTGCCAGCAGCCGGCCGGTTGGGGCCAAAAACATTCAGTACTTC. Translating it yields CASSRPVGAKNIQYF.

In this sample, this clone turned up a few times. The rearrangement joins TRBV25-1 to TRBJ1-5; the D is unclear. The CDR3 runs to 14 residues. The germline V gene encodes CDR1 MGHDK and CDR2 SYGVNS. V shed 8 bases and J shed 4 bases, with 15 bases lying between them. CDR3 nucleotides: TGTGCCAGCGCCCAGTCCGGCGGGAATCAGCCCCAGCATTTT. It encodes CASAQSGGNQPQHF.

The chain employs TRBV6-5 and TRBJ2-5; 7 bases are shared with TRBD1. The ends lost 2 bases at V and 4 bases at J; junction bases unmatched: 4. The CDR3 loop spans 14 amino acids. Germline CDR1 MNHEY, CDR2 SVGAGI. The CDR3 nucleotides read TGTGCCAGCAGTTACAGGGGGCGAGGAGAGACCCAGTACTTC. Protein sequence: CASSYRGRGETQYF.

The V gene is TRBV4-2, the J gene TRBJ2-5, with TRBD2 as a possible D gene (6 bases). This CDR3 has 15 residues. V lost 1 base to trimming and J lost 1 base, with 10 bases between them. Germline V lookup: CDR1 LGHNA, CDR2 YNFKEQ. The CDR3 bases are TGTGCCAGCAGCCAAGGGAGACTAGTCCAAGAGACCCAGTACTTC. Amino acids: CASSQGRLVQETQYF.